This T cell receptor (beta chain) appears in the sequencing data of a study of human T cells and chemical hapten exposure. Time point: patch test 1, 2 weeks after DPC sensitization. The treatment was: therapeutic diphenylcyclopropenone sensitization with weekly scalp DPC. It was from unfractionated whole blood that total RNA was extracted. Germline V lookup: CDR1 LNHNV, CDR2 YYDKDF (reference sequence). V was clipped by 1 base and J by 3 bases; unmatched bases: 9. This CDR3 region has 19 residues. In the study's own analysis: A typical sample had 93,000 or so TCRs, with roughly 20,000 to 700,000 overall. TCRdb reanalysed the RACE reads using MiXCR and keeps one entry per CDR3 protein. V and J calls and clone size were set by TCRdb, not the authors. The repertoire consists of 80,000 to 100,000 distinct CDR3 sequences, with 9.5% to 15% occurring once and the leading ten covering 2.1%.

The sequenced sample was whole blood, obtained in connection with sensitization to the hapten diphenylcyclopropenone (DPC). This chain joins TRBV15 and TRBJ1-4; 12 bases match TRBD1. This receptor was identified in a middle-aged woman with alopecia areata. Some clones in this sample may be carry-over from other donors' samples. The CDR3 DNA is TGTGCCACCAGCAGAGCCGGGACAGGGGGCGCCTGGCCTAATGAAAAACTGTTTTTT. Protein sequence: CATSRAGTGGAWPNEKLFF.